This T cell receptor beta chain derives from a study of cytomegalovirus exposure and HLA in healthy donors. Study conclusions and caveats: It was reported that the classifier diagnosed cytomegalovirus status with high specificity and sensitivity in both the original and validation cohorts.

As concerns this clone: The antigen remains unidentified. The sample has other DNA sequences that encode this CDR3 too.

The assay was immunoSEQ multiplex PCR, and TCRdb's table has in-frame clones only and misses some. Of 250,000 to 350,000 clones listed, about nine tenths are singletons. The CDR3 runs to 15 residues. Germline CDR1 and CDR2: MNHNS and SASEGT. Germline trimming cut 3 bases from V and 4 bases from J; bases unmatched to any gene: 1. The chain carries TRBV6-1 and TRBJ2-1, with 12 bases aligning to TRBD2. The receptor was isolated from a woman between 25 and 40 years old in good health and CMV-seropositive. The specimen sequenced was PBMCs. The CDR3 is CASSDLAGGYNEQFF. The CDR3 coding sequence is TGTGCCAGCAGTGACCTAGCGGGGGGGTACAATGAGCAGTTCTTC.